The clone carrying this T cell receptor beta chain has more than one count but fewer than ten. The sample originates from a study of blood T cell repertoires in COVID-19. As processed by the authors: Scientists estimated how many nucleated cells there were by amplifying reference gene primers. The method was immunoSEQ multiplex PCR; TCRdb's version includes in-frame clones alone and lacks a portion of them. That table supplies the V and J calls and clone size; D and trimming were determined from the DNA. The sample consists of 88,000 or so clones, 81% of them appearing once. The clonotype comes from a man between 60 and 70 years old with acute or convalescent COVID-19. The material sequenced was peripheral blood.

CDR3 DNA sequence: TGTGCCAGCATGCACCGGGACAGGGCTTTACCCCTCCACTTT. It specifies CASMHRDRALPLHF. V gene TRBV27 combines with J gene TRBJ1-6; 9 nucleotides align to TRBD1. CDR3 length: 14 residues. CDR1 and CDR2 (germline): MNHEY, SMNVEV (reference sequence). V lost 7 bases, J lost 12 bases, and 10 bases stayed unmatched.